This entry is about one T cell receptor beta chain. This clonotype occurred a few times. The antigen it binds to is not known. The sample holds no much larger clone one base away, and base qualities are not on file. V is pared back by 6 bases and J by 1 base, with 6 bases lying between the germline termini. Per the germline V gene (reference sequence), LNHDA is the CDR1 and SQIVND is the CDR2. Including cysteine and phenylalanine, the CDR3 has 13 amino acids. Of all the DNA, just the CDR3 is kept, 39 bases in frame from base 1. The sequencer was an Illumina HiSeq 1500. The public reads were quality trimmed at Q25 with fastp and then assembled into clones with MiXCR by TCRdb, keeping productive beta chains. CDR3 protein sequences are deduplicated, and each keeps its most common genes and DNA. This sample gives about 440,000 distinct CDR3 sequences in total; about a third of them show up just once. The top ten constitute roughly 15% of the sample.

This specimen belongs to a study of T cell repertoires in cytomegalovirus infection (dated by TCRdb to 2018 to 2020). About the investigation overall: Donor HLA type was relevant to the analysis, as public TCR beta signatures indicated carriage of CMV infection together with the matching HLA type.

General study outcomes and caveats: In the ex vivo response, HLA-C-restricted CMV-specific TCR beta clonotypes were dominant, and in two of eight donors the single most frequent clonotype came from this HLA-C-restricted group. In both this cohort and an independent roughly 350-donor cohort, the cumulative frequency of public TCR beta family members distinguished carriers of CMV infection plus the relevant HLA type.

Input material: PBMCs. The sequence links TRBV19 to TRBJ2-2; TRBD1 might be the D gene, on 5 matching bases. This TCR came from a human donor in good health (CMV status not recorded). Some clones in this sample may be carry-over from other donors' samples. CDR3 protein: CASRGQNTGELFF. At the DNA level, the sequence is TGTGCCAGTAGAGGACAGAACACCGGGGAGCTGTTTTTT.